Included here is one T cell receptor (beta chain) sequence, with context. V lost 5 bases to trimming and J lost 8 bases, with 10 bases between them. Germline V lookup: CDR1 LNHDA, CDR2 SQIVND (reference sequence). The CDR3 contains 12 residues. The data belong to a study of blood T cell repertoires in COVID-19. At the level of the study: The study drew acute and convalescent COVID-19 samples from the United States, Italy and Spain. The cDNA or gDNA used as material had been derived from T cells, B-cell-depleted T cells, or PBMCs.

Original methodology: Estimated nucleated cell counts came from reference gene primer amplification. Here immunoSEQ multiplex PCR was the method, and the copy in TCRdb shows in-frame clones only, minus some. The V and J calls and the clone size are those of that table, but D and trimming were determined from the DNA. The sample yields more than 80,000 clones, over 80% seen once. V usage is TRBV19 and J usage is TRBJ1-5, with D possibly being TRBD1 (6 bases). This clonotype was sampled from a woman aged 65 to 85 with acute or convalescent COVID-19. What was sequenced was peripheral blood. The CDR3 protein is CASSGGVEPQHF. DNA for the CDR3: TGTGCCAGTAGTGGGGGCGTCGAGCCCCAGCATTTT. The full variable domain, its missing parts supplied by reference TRBV19 and TRBJ1-5, is DGGITQSPKYLFRKEGQNVTLSCEQNLNHDAMYWYRQDPGQGLRLIYYSQIVNDFQKGDIAEGYSVSREKKESFPLTVTSAQKNPTAFYLCASSGGVEPQHFGDGTRLSIL.